The present TCR beta chain was sequenced within a study of human T cells and chemical hapten exposure. Study-level information: How much TCR each sample yielded varied, mostly because pooled library volumes differed slightly.

RNA extraction used unfractionated whole blood as the source of total RNA. Losses at the gene ends were 6 bases for V and 6 bases for J; bases not matched to a gene: 5. This CDR3 has 13 amino acids. Looked up from germline, CDR1 is MNHEY and CDR2 is SVGEGT. At least ten counts were recorded for this clonotype. The antigen is not known. Study-wide results and limits: Following DPC sensitization, TCRs present above 1 in 1000 frequency showed no change.

Unique molecular identifiers were linked by the library to individual cDNA molecules. As processed by the authors: Per-sample TCR counts ranged from about 20,000 to 690,600, median about 100,000. MiXCR, run by TCRdb on the reads, gives a single entry per CDR3 protein. The V and J calls and clone size come from TCRdb's table, not from the authors' own analysis. The profile shows 100,000 to 150,000 distinct CDR3 sequences, roughly 8.5% of them singletons. Sequencing was done on a sample of whole blood. This clonotype was sampled from a human donor in good health. Some clones in this sample may be carry-over from other donors' samples. The chain recombines TRBV6-2 or TRBV6-3 with TRBJ2-1, with TRBD1 matching over 7 bases. The chain's CDR3 is CASRGTASNEQFF. The CDR3 DNA follows: TGTGCCAGCAGAGGGACAGCAAGCAATGAGCAGTTCTTC.